This T cell receptor (beta chain) appears in the sequencing data of a study of blood T cell repertoires in COVID-19. Across the whole study: Italy, Spain and the United States were the sources of the convalescent and acute COVID-19 samples. In each case, the material was cDNA or gDNA derived from T cells, B-cell-depleted T cells, or PBMCs.

Patients in Seattle were enrolled during active infection, then followed longitudinally. How the authors handled the data: Using reference gene primer amplification, nucleated cell counts were estimated. Repertoires were generated with immunoSEQ multiplex PCR, while TCRdb's copy carries only in-frame clones and drops some. V and J calls and clone size are those listed in that table; D and trimming were worked out from the DNA. The sample holds approximately 240,000 clones, nearly 85% seen once. The CDR3 spans 15 residues. Germline CDR1 SGDLS, CDR2 YYNGEE. V lost 2 bases, J lost 6 bases, and 3 bases stayed unmatched.

The specimen sequenced was peripheral blood. The V and J genes are TRBV9 and TRBJ1-3; TRBD1 matches 12 bases. This clonotype was sampled from a woman in her twenties or thirties with COVID-19, enrolled during active disease. This CDR3 reads CASSVGTGGENTIYF. CDR3 coding DNA: TGTGCCAGCAGCGTTGGGACAGGGGGCGAAAACACCATATATTTT.